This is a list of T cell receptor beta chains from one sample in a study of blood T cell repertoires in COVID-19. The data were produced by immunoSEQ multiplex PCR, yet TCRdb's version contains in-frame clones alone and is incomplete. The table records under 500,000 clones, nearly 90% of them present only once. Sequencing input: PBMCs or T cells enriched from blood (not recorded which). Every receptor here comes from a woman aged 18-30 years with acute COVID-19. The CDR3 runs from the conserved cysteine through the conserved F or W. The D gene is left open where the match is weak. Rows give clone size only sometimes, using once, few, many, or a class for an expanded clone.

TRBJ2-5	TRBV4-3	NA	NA	CASSPSSGTRDQETQYF	TGCGCCAGCAGCCCTTCCTCCGGGACACGAGACCAAGAGACCCAGTACTTC
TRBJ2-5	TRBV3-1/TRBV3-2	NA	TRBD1	CASSRTGNRETQYF	TGTGCCAGCAGCAGGACAGGTAATAGAGAGACCCAGTACTTC
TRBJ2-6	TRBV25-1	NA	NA	CATWDGGSGANVLTF	TGTGCCACCTGGGACGGGGGCTCTGGGGCCAACGTCCTGACTTTC
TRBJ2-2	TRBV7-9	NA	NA	CASSLVPGRKNTGELFF	TGTGCCAGCAGCTTAGTGCCGGGGAGAAAGAACACCGGGGAGCTGTTTTTT
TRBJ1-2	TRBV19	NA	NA	CASSIEGAPNYGYTF	TGTGCCAGTAGTATAGAGGGGGCGCCGAACTATGGCTACACCTTC
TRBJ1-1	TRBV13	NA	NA	CASSGQTAEAFF	TGTGCCAGCAGCGGCCAGACAGCTGAAGCTTTCTTT
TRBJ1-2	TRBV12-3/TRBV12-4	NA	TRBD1	CASSYPDRDGYTF	TGTGCCAGCAGTTATCCAGACAGGGACGGCTACACCTTC
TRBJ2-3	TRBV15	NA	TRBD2	CATSSPQGRATDTQYF	TGTGCCACCAGCAGCCCCCAAGGGAGGGCCACAGATACGCAGTATTTT
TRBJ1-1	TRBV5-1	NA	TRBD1	CASSTTAGQDLPNTEAFF	TGCGCCAGCAGCACGACGGCCGGACAGGACCTACCGAACACTGAAGCTTTCTTT
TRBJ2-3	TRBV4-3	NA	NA	CASSQTDSYTDTQYF	TGCGCCAGCAGCCAGACAGACTCCTACACAGATACGCAGTATTTT
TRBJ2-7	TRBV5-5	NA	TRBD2	CASSSRTSGREREQYF	TGTGCCAGCAGCTCCAGGACTAGCGGCAGGGAGAGAGAGCAGTACTTC
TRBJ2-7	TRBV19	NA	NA	CASSRGGANTHFYEQYF	TGTGCCAGTAGTCGAGGGGGGGCCAACACCCACTTCTACGAGCAGTACTTC
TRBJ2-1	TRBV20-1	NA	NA	CSASLGDEQFF	TGCAGTGCTAGTCTAGGAGATGAGCAGTTCTTC
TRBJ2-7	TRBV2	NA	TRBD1	CASSEVGSPGTAYEQYF	TGTGCCAGCAGTGAAGTGGGGTCGCCCGGGACAGCCTACGAGCAGTACTTC
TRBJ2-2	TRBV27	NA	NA	CASRLQGRTGELFF	TGTGCCAGCAGACTACAGGGTCGAACCGGGGAGCTGTTTTTT
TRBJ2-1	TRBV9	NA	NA	CASSVKHNEQFF	TGTGCCAGCAGCGTGAAGCACAATGAGCAGTTCTTC
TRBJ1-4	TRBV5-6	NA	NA	CASSVFQGNEKLFF	TGTGCCAGCAGCGTTTTTCAGGGGAATGAAAAACTGTTTTTT
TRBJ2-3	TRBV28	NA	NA	CATRQRGSDTQYF	TGTGCCACTAGACAACGGGGTTCAGATACGCAGTATTTT
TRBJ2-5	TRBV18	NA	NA	CASSPRTDQETQYF	TGTGCCAGCTCACCCAGGACAGACCAAGAGACCCAGTACTTC
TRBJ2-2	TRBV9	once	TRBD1	CASSPPGQGASGELFF	TGTGCCAGCTCCCCCCCGGGACAGGGGGCCTCCGGGGAGCTGTTTTTT
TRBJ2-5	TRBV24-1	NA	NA	CATSDLQGGDAGKTQYF	TGTGCCACCAGTGATTTGCAAGGTGGGGACGCGGGGAAGACCCAGTACTTC
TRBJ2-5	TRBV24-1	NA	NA	CATNNRRDSAQYF	TGTGCCACCAATAATAGGAGGGATTCGGCCCAGTACTTC
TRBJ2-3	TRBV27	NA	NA	CASRGSGFTDTQYF	TGTGCCAGCAGGGGCTCGGGGTTCACAGATACGCAGTATTTT
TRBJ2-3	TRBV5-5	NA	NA	CASSLDRVTDTQYF	TGTGCCAGCAGCTTGGACAGGGTAACAGATACGCAGTATTTT
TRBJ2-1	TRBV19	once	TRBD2	CASSMVAGVGNEQFF	TGTGCCAGTAGTATGGTAGCGGGAGTAGGCAATGAGCAGTTCTTC
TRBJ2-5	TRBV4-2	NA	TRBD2	CASSPSSGGGQETQYF	TGTGCCAGCAGCCCCTCTAGCGGGGGGGGGCAAGAGACCCAGTACTTC
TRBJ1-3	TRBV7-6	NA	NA	CASSLGGPNSGNTIYF	TGTGCCAGCAGCTTAGGGGGCCCGAACTCTGGAAACACCATATATTTT
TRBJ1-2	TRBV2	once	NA	CASSPGTHGYTF	TGTGCCAGCAGCCCCGGGACTCATGGCTACACCTTC
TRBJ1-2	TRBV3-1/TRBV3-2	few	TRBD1	CASSQDSDRGLKGYTF	TGTGCCAGCAGCCAAGACTCGGACAGGGGGCTGAAAGGCTACACCTTC
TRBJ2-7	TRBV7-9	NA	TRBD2	CASSLAGGGGNEQYF	TGTGCCAGCAGCTTAGCCGGCGGGGGTGGGAACGAGCAGTACTTC
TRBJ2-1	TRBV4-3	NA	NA	CASSQDGGGAYNEQFF	TGCGCCAGCAGCCAAGATGGTGGAGGGGCCTACAATGAGCAGTTCTTC
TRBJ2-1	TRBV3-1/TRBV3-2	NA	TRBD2	CASSLRTSSLYNEQFF	TGTGCCAGCAGCCTAAGGACTAGTAGTTTGTACAATGAGCAGTTCTTC
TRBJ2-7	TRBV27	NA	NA	CASSLAGGASYEQYF	TGTGCCAGCAGTTTAGCTGGCGGGGCCTCCTACGAGCAGTACTTC
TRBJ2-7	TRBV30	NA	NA	CALQVRVYEQYF	TGTGCCCTCCAGGTCAGGGTCTACGAGCAGTACTTC
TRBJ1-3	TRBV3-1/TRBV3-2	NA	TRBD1	CASSQGDRGDTIYF	TGTGCCAGCAGCCAAGGGGACAGAGGGGACACCATATATTTT
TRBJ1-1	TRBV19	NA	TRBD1	CASRSTGPEAFF	TGTGCCAGTAGGTCGACAGGGCCTGAAGCTTTCTTT
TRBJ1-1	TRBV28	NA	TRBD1	CASSLQDRVLGAFF	TGTGCCAGCAGTTTACAGGACAGGGTTTTAGGAGCTTTCTTT
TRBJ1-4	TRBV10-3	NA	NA	CAISDLEPEKLFF	TGTGCCATCAGTGATTTGGAGCCGGAAAAACTGTTTTTT
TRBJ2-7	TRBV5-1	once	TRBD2	CASQRGTTYEQYF	TGCGCCAGCCAGCGGGGTACGACCTACGAGCAGTACTTC
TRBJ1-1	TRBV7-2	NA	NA	CASSSQVMLEAFF	TGTGCCAGCAGCTCACAAGTGATGCTCGAAGCTTTCTTT
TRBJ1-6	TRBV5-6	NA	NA	CASSATSYNSPLHF	TGTGCCAGCAGCGCGACAAGCTATAATTCACCCCTCCACTTT
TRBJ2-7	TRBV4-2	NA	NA	CASSQETAWSPYEQYF	TGTGCCAGCAGCCAAGAAACAGCCTGGTCACCCTACGAGCAGTACTTC
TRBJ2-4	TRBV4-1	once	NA	CASSQGLQAVGNIQYF	TGCGCCAGCAGCCAAGGACTACAAGCGGTCGGAAACATTCAGTACTTC
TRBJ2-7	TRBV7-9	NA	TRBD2	CASSLAGLAMYEQYF	TGTGCCAGCAGCTTAGCCGGACTAGCGATGTACGAGCAGTACTTC
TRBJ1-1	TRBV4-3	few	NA	CASSQAFRGGAPSTEAFF	TGCGCCAGCAGCCAGGCTTTCCGCGGAGGGGCGCCTAGCACTGAAGCTTTCTTT
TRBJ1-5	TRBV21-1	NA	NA	CASSKFRDRVDQPQHF	TGTGCCAGCAGCAAATTCCGAGACAGGGTCGATCAGCCCCAGCATTTT
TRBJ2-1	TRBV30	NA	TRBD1	CAWSAGQVGQFF	TGTGCCTGGAGCGCCGGACAGGTCGGGCAGTTCTTC
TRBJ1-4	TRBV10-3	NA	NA	CAISGGEKLFF	TGTGCCATCTCGGGGGGTGAAAAACTGTTTTTT
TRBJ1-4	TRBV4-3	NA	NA	CASSQDAGKLFF	TGCGCCAGCAGCCAGGACGCGGGAAAACTGTTTTTT
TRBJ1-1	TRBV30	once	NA	CAWMSIRGKNTEAFF	TGTGCCTGGATGAGTATAAGAGGGAAGAACACTGAAGCTTTCTTT
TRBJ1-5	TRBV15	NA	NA	CATSRDSPQPQHF	TGTGCCACCAGCAGAGACAGTCCCCAGCCCCAGCATTTT
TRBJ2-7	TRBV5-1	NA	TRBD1	CASRDRVDGEQYF	TGCGCCAGCCGGGACAGGGTGGACGGCGAGCAGTACTTC
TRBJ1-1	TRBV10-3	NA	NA	CAISEWEGTEAFF	TGTGCCATCAGTGAATGGGAGGGCACTGAAGCTTTCTTT
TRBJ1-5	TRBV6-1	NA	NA	CASSEFTGMVEQPQHF	TGTGCCAGCAGTGAATTTACAGGGATGGTTGAACAGCCCCAGCATTTT
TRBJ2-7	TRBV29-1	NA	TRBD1	CSVAGTASYEQYF	TGCAGCGTCGCCGGGACAGCTTCTTACGAGCAGTACTTC
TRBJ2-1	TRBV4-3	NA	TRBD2	CASSQGRLAGVLNEQFF	TGCGCCAGCAGCCAAGGTCGACTAGCGGGGGTTTTAAATGAGCAGTTCTTC
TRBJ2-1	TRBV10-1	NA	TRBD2	CASSEPSGTYNEQFF	TGCGCCAGCAGTGAGCCTAGCGGGACCTACAATGAGCAGTTCTTC
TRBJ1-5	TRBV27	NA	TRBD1	CASSLQGARQPQHF	TGTGCCAGCAGTTTGCAGGGGGCCCGACAGCCCCAGCATTTT